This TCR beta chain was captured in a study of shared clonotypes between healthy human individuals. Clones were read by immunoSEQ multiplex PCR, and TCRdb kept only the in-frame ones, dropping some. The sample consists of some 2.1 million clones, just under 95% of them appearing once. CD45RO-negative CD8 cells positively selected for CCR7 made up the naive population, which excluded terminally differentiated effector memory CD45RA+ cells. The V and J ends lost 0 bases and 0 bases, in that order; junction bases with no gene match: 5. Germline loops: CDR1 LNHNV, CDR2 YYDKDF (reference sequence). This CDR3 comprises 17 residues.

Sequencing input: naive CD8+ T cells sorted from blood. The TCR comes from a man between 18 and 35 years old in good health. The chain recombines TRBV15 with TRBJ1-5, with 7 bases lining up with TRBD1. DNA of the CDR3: TGTGCCACCAGCAGAGACGGGGGACAGTATAGCAATCAGCCCCAGCATTTT. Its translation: CATSRDGGQYSNQPQHF.